These 24 T cell receptor beta chains were all obtained from the same sample, sequenced in a study of T-cell reconstitution after alpha-beta-depleted transplantation in children. Preparation of the TCRbeta library was carried out with unique molecular identifiers. TCRdb fed the PCR reads into MiXCR, producing one record per CDR3 protein. The sample includes fewer than 350,000 distinct CDR3 sequences, around 9.1% of them seen just once. This specimen consisted of PBMCs, obtained before TCRalphabeta/CD19-depleted stem cell transplant. The receptors come from a boy less than two years old with acute myeloid leukemia, due to receive a stem cell transplant.

At least ten counts were recorded for this clonotype. This chain joins TRBV5-1 and TRBJ2-7, with 8 bases aligning to TRBD2. Looked up from germline, CDR1 is SGHRS and CDR2 is YFSETQ. The CDR3 is 16 residues long. The V and J ends lost 3 bases and 3 bases, in that order; junction bases with no gene match: 11. CDR3 amino acids: CASSSEEAGVYYEQYF. DNA for the CDR3: TGCGCCAGCAGCTCAGAAGAAGCGGGAGTCTACTACGAGCAGTACTTC.

At least ten counts were recorded for this clonotype. The genes are TRBV6-1 and TRBJ2-7; no clear D gene. CDR3 size: 12 residues. V was clipped by 3 bases and J by 3 bases, with 6 bases between them. The germline V gene encodes CDR1 MNHNS and CDR2 SASEGT. The CDR3, as DNA: TGTGCCAGCAGTGACCACGGCTACGAGCAGTACTTC. Translating gives CASSDHGYEQYF.

This clonotype was detected many times. The gene calls are TRBV27 and TRBJ2-3; possible D gene TRBD2, 7 bases. Germline assignment: CDR1 MNHEY and CDR2 SMNVEV (reference sequence). V was trimmed by 7 bases and J by 0 bases, leaving 17 bases between them. This CDR3 is built from 16 residues. The CDR3 sequence: CASTPRGRASTDTQYF. The CDR3, as DNA: TGTGCCAGCACCCCAAGGGGGAGGGCTAGCACAGATACGCAGTATTTT.

There are many counts of this clonotype. The CDR3 protein is CASTGTGHNYGYTF. For the CDR3, the DNA is TGTGCCAGCACCGGAACGGGACATAACTATGGCTACACCTTC. The chain employs TRBV6-1 and TRBJ1-2; TRBD1 might be the D (6 bases). V was shortened by 7 bases and J by 1 base, with 13 bases between the two germline ends. Per germline, CDR1 MNHNS and CDR2 SASEGT. This CDR3 is 14 amino acids long.

This clonotype has ten or more counts. The V gene is TRBV28, the J gene TRBJ2-3, with D perhaps TRBD1 or TRBD2 (6 bases each). Trimming took 3 bases from V and 0 from J, leaving 19 bases between them. This CDR3 has 18 amino acids. In germline, CDR1 is MDHEN, CDR2 SYDVKM. The CDR3 is CASSFGPWGAGSTDTQYF. The CDR3 DNA sequence: TGTGCCAGCAGTTTCGGGCCTTGGGGGGCCGGGAGCACAGATACGCAGTATTTT. Based on the CDR3 plus reference TRBV28 and TRBJ2-3, the full variable domain is DVKVTQSSRYLVKRTGEKVFLECVQDMDHENMFWYRQDPGLGLRLIYFSYDVKMKEKGDIPEGYSVSREKKERFSLILESASTNQTSMYLCASSFGPWGAGSTDTQYFGPGTRLTVL.

This clonotype was seen ten or more times. V gene TRBV10-3 combines with J gene TRBJ2-3; D is perhaps TRBD1 (5 bases). This CDR3 is 13 amino acids long. The ends were cut back, 0 bases at V and 9 bases at J, with 10 bases in the middle. Germline assignment: CDR1 ENHRY and CDR2 SYGVKD. The CDR3 DNA reads as TGTGCCATCAGTGAGTCGGGCAGGGTCACGCAGTATTTT. This codes for CAISESGRVTQYF.

This clonotype was observed at least ten times. V usage is TRBV7-9 and J usage is TRBJ2-1; the D is unclear. Per germline, CDR1 SEHNR and CDR2 FQNEAQ (reference sequence). This CDR3 has 14 residues. V was cut by 3 bases and J by 5 bases, with 11 bases left in between. The chain's CDR3 is CASSFRATHNEQFF. CDR3 DNA: TGTGCCAGCAGCTTTAGGGCTACCCACAATGAGCAGTTCTTC.

The sample holds many counts of this clonotype. CDR3 sequence (DNA): TGTGCCAGCAGTGAGCCCACAGGGGTAGAGACCCAGTACTTC. Amino acids: CASSEPTGVETQYF. J is TRBJ2-5 and V is TRBV25-1; the match to TRBD1 covers 7 bases. The CDR3 is made up of 14 amino acids. Germline V gives CDR1 MGHDK, CDR2 SYGVNS. V lost 3 bases to trimming and J lost 4 bases; unmatched junction nucleotides: 5.

This clonotype was recorded many times. The chain links TRBV6-6 to TRBJ2-1; TRBD1 or TRBD2 may be the D gene (7 bases each). Trimming stripped 6 bases from V and 12 bases from J, with 15 bases between. This CDR3 region has 12 residues. CDR1 and CDR2 (germline): MNHNY, SVGAGI (reference sequence). In DNA form, the CDR3 reads TGTGCCAGCAGACAGGGGTCGGGGGGGCAGTTCTTC. Its translation: CASRQGSGGQFF.

This clonotype was counted at least ten times. This chain uses TRBV11-2 with TRBJ2-3; 7 bases fit TRBD2. CDR1 and CDR2 (germline): SGHAT, FQNNGV. The CDR3 sequence is 14 residues long. With V trimmed by 1 base and J by 7 bases, 5 bases remained unmatched. DNA for the CDR3: TGTGCCAGCAGCTTAGGGGGAGGGGCCCATACGCAGTATTTT. Its protein product is CASSLGGGAHTQYF.

This clonotype was seen many times. The chain is built from TRBV7-9 and TRBJ1-1; D possibly corresponds to TRBD1 (6 bases). CDR1 and CDR2 from the germline V gene are SEHNR and FQNEAQ (reference sequence). The ends were cut back, 3 bases at V and 7 bases at J, with 15 bases in the middle. The length of the CDR3 is 14 residues. The CDR3 sequence: CASSLGGLGGEAFF. The CDR3 DNA reads as TGTGCCAGCAGCTTGGGGGGGCTGGGGGGTGAAGCTTTCTTT.

Turning to this clonotype: A much larger clone lies one base from this, so it may be a read error. The gene calls are TRBV27 and TRBJ2-1; 10 bases are shared with TRBD2. This CDR3 has 15 amino acids. V dropped 3 bases and J dropped 12; count of bases not matched to a gene: 11. Germline CDR1 reads MNHEY; CDR2 reads SMNVEV (reference sequence). The CDR3 DNA follows: TGTGCCAGCAGTTTCTCTAGCGGGAGCGGGTATGGGCAGTTCTTC. Protein product: CASSFSSGSGYGQFF.

This clonotype was seen only a few times. This chain uses TRBV4-1 with TRBJ2-7; 8 nucleotides agree with TRBD2. Trimming removed 4 bases from V and 4 bases from J; junction bases left unmatched: 12. The CDR3 extends over 16 amino acids. CDR1 and CDR2 (germline): MGHRA, YSYEKL. The CDR3 reads CASSRNTGGEGYEQYF. The CDR3 region has the DNA TGCGCCAGCAGCCGAAACACGGGAGGGGAAGGATACGAGCAGTACTTC.

The V gene is TRBV7-3, the J gene TRBJ2-3, with TRBD2 identical over 8 bases. With 6 bases clipped from V and 2 bases from J, the junction kept 7 bases outside the gene matches. This CDR3 spans 15 amino acids. The V gene's germline CDR1 is SGHTA and CDR2 FQGTGA. CDR3 protein: CASSPTGGPTDTQYF. In DNA form, the CDR3 reads TGTGCCAGCAGTCCTACGGGAGGGCCCACAGATACGCAGTATTTT.

The V gene is TRBV6-2 or TRBV6-3, the J gene TRBJ2-1, with 16 bases lining up with TRBD2. This CDR3 contains 21 residues. V trimming: 4 bases; J trimming: 4 bases; junction bases outside the gene matches: 16. Germline V lookup: CDR1 MNHEY, CDR2 SVGEGT. In nucleotides, the CDR3 is TGTGCCAGCAGTTCCAGGGCCCGGGGACTAGCGGGGGGGCGAAATTACAATGAGCAGTTCTTC. Its translation is CASSSRARGLAGGRNYNEQFF.

The rearrangement uses TRBV7-9 and TRBJ2-7, with 9 bases identical to TRBD1. The CDR3 consists of 16 residues. In germline, CDR1 is SEHNR, CDR2 FQNEAQ (reference sequence). The CDR3 coding sequence is TGTGCTAGCCGCTTAGTCCCGGGACAGGGAGCCTACGAGCAGTACTTC. It encodes CASRLVPGQGAYEQYF.

In DNA form, the CDR3 reads TGTGCCAGCAGTGTTTACGCTGTGAACACTGAAGCTTTCTTT. Translated, it gives CASSVYAVNTEAFF. This chain joins TRBV28 and TRBJ1-1; no reliable D call. Trimming took off 5 bases at V and 0 bases at J, with 10 bases between the two ends. There are 14 residues in the CDR3. Germline V gene sequence: CDR1 MDHEN, CDR2 SYDVKM.

The sample holds many counts of this clonotype. This sequence joins TRBV7-2 and TRBJ2-7, with 10 bases matching TRBD2. With V trimmed by 3 bases and J by 5 bases, 10 bases remained unmatched. Germline-derived CDR1 and CDR2 are SGHTA and FQGNSA. This CDR3 comprises 16 residues. The CDR3 bases are TGTGCCAGCAGCTTGGGGAGCGGGAGGGCGGTCCACGAGCAGTACTTC. It encodes CASSLGSGRAVHEQYF.

In this sample, this clonotype turned up many times. The genes are TRBV10-3 and TRBJ2-1; TRBD2 matches 16 bases. This CDR3 spans 18 amino acids. V dropped 0 bases and J dropped 9; count of bases not matched to a gene: 8. Germline CDR1 is ENHRY and CDR2 is SYGVKD. The CDR3 region is CAISESGLAGGPIAEQFF. The CDR3 region has the DNA TGTGCCATCAGTGAGTCGGGACTAGCGGGAGGGCCGATCGCTGAGCAGTTCTTC.

The sample holds many counts of this clonotype. The chain is built from TRBV11-2 and TRBJ2-5, with 13 bases that match TRBD2. The CDR3 is made up of 17 amino acids. Trimming removed 0 bases from V and 2 bases from J; junction bases left unmatched: 3. The germline V gene encodes CDR1 SGHAT and CDR2 FQNNGV. The CDR3 nucleotides are TGTGCCAGCAGCTTAGAGGGGACTAGCGGGATTCAAGAGACCCAGTACTTC. Amino acids: CASSLEGTSGIQETQYF.

This clonotype has just a few counts. This chain's CDR3 is CASSARLAAYNEQFF. The CDR3 nucleotides are TGTGCCAGCAGTGCAAGACTAGCGGCCTACAATGAGCAGTTCTTC. The chain carries TRBV9 and TRBJ2-1, with TRBD2 matching over 9 bases. J lost 2 bases, V lost 5 bases, and 5 bases had no gene match. The CDR3 has 15 residues. Per the germline V gene, CDR1 is SGDLS and CDR2 is YYNGEE. Using reference TRBV9 and TRBJ2-1 for the parts outside the CDR3, the full variable domain is DSGVTQTPKHLITATGQRVTLRCSPRSGDLSVYWYQQSLDQGLQFLIQYYNGEERAKGNILERFSAQQFPDLHSELNLSSLELGDSALYFCASSARLAAYNEQFFGPGTRLTVL.

The chain joins TRBV24-1 to TRBJ2-3; 8 bases line up with TRBD2. CDR3 length: 16 amino acids. V dropped 9 bases and J dropped 4; count of bases not matched to a gene: 14. Per the germline V gene, CDR1 is KGHDR and CDR2 is SFDVKD. Here the CDR3 reads CATPVPAGASADTQYF. Here the CDR3 DNA reads TGTGCCACCCCGGTCCCAGCGGGAGCGAGCGCAGATACGCAGTATTTT.

This clonotype was observed many times. A read error may account for a junction end that differs from germline. This chain links TRBV7-2 with TRBJ2-7; 16 positions agree with TRBD2. From germline, CDR1 is SGHTA and CDR2 FQGNSA. The CDR3 runs to 16 residues. CDR3 bases: TGTGCCAGCAGCTTAGCGGGGACTAGCGGGAGGGCCGGTTCGAACTTC. Its translation: CASSLAGTSGRAGSNF.

The chain combines TRBV19 with TRBJ1-1; D gene ambiguous. Trimming took 5 bases from V and 3 from J, leaving 10 bases between them. This CDR3 is built from 13 residues. Germline CDR1 LNHDA, CDR2 SQIVND (reference sequence). The CDR3 DNA reads as TGTGCCAGTAGTGCTACGAGGGACACTGAAGCTTTCTTT. This encodes CASSATRDTEAFF.